This section outlines one T cell receptor beta chain sequence together with its context. The antigen is not known. TCRdb's copy holds only in-frame clones and misses some; the assay was immunoSEQ multiplex PCR. Of about 110,000 clones in the sample, approximately 92% were seen once. Looked up from germline, CDR1 is SGHTA and CDR2 is FQGNSA. The V end was cut by 5 bases, the J end by 2 bases, with 12 bases between. The CDR3 has 14 amino acids. The data originate from a study of CD4+ T cells in melanoma. Whole-study findings and limits: A reported correlation linked neoantigen-specific CD4+ T cells to CD8+, macrophage and B cell function.

The TCR was taken from a human donor with melanoma. The specimen was peripheral blood. The genes are TRBV7-2 and TRBJ2-5, with D unresolved. The CDR3 region has the DNA TGTGCCAGCAGCAGCCAGTGGGTACAAGAGACCCAGTACTTC. Its protein product is CASSSQWVQETQYF.